This TCR beta chain was found in a study of early T cells in non-severe SARS-CoV-2 infection. Study summary: Sequencing targeted bulk RNA from unsorted whole blood, leaving chains unpaired.

TCRdb reanalysed the 5' RACE reads using MiXCR and keeps one entry per CDR3 protein. Here the sample spans around 58,000 distinct CDR3 sequences, roughly 8% being singletons. Trimming left V 2 bases short and J 2 bases short, with 8 bases between. This CDR3 spans 14 amino acids. CDR1 and CDR2 (germline): MDHEN, SYDVKM. Sequencing was performed on whole blood, taken at baseline. The chain joins TRBV28 to TRBJ2-3; D unresolved. The sequence came from an adult who was a healthcare worker with PCR-confirmed SARS-CoV-2 infection or an uninfected control (not recorded which). The CDR3 DNA is TGTGCCAGCAGTTTACCTCTAGTCACAGATACGCAGTATTTT. This translates into CASSLPLVTDTQYF.